Shown below are 26 T cell receptor beta chains from a single sample sequenced in a study of blood T cell repertoires in COVID-19 (dated by TCRdb to the early 2020s). The library was produced with the immunoSEQ multiplex PCR assay. The immuneACCESS repertoire file appears here via TCRdb, limited to in-frame rearrangements. These files lack a portion of the clones; in checked studies, under half of the deficit traces to unresolved V genes, and the cause of the others is not known. This sample holds about 83,000 clones; 88% were observed only once. The ten largest clones represent around 40% of the sample. Sequenced material: peripheral blood. The receptor set was obtained from a human donor in a cohort sampled during active COVID-19.

Here the CDR3 reads CASSFGSTGPYGYTF. CDR3 DNA sequence: TGTGCCAGCAGCTTCGGGTCGACAGGGCCCTATGGCTACACCTTC. This rearrangement joins TRBV7-2 to TRBJ1-2; 7 bases align to TRBD1. The V gene end was trimmed by 3 bases and the J gene end by 4 bases; junction bases not matched to a gene: 8. Germline lookup yields CDR1 SGHTA and CDR2 FQGNSA. The CDR3 covers 15 residues.

This sequence joins TRBV6-1 and TRBJ1-6; a possible D gene is TRBD1 (5 bases). The CDR3 loop spans 14 amino acids. Germline V gene lookup returns CDR1 MNHNS and CDR2 SASEGT. The germline V and J ends were trimmed by 3 bases and 5 bases, with 8 bases remaining between them. The CDR3 region has the DNA TGTGCCAGCAGTGACAGGGTTCATAATTCACCCCTCCACTTT. This gives the protein CASSDRVHNSPLHF.

In this sample, this clone turned up many times. The J gene is TRBJ1-1, the V gene TRBV5-1; the D is unclear. Germline CDR1 is SGHRS and CDR2 is YFSETQ. The CDR3 totals 14 residues. The ends were cut back, 7 bases at V and 0 bases at J, with 13 bases in the middle. CDR3: CASYAGLLNTEAFF. In DNA, the CDR3 is TGCGCCAGCTACGCCGGACTTCTGAACACTGAAGCTTTCTTT.

The chain joins TRBV11-3 to TRBJ1-1, with TRBD1 identical over 8 bases. The CDR3 sequence is 14 residues long. In germline, CDR1 is SGHNT, CDR2 YENEEA. J was trimmed by 6 bases and V by 8 bases; bases with no gene match: 11. The CDR3 nucleotides read TGTGCCAGCCTTGGGAGAGACAGGGGCCCTGAAGCTTTCTTT. Translation: CASLGRDRGPEAFF.

The chain recombines TRBV7-2 with TRBJ2-1; 7 nucleotides match TRBD1. J was trimmed by 7 bases and V by 2 bases; bases with no gene match: 2. This CDR3 comprises 13 residues. Per the germline V gene, CDR1 is SGHTA and CDR2 is FQGNSA. The CDR3 sequence is CASSLTGVNEQFF. The CDR3 DNA sequence: TGTGCCAGCAGCTTAACAGGGGTTAATGAGCAGTTCTTC.

This chain joins TRBV6-1 and TRBJ2-7; 8 nucleotides match TRBD1. This CDR3 comprises 14 residues. Losses at the gene ends were 3 bases for V and 7 bases for J; bases not matched to a gene: 8. Germline-derived CDR1 and CDR2 are MNHNS and SASEGT. The CDR3 loop reads CASSEQGAPGEQYF. The CDR3 DNA follows: TGTGCCAGCAGTGAGCAGGGGGCCCCTGGGGAGCAGTACTTC.

This chain links TRBV7-2 with TRBJ2-3, with D possibly matching TRBD1 (6 bases). The CDR3 is 14 residues long. The V gene's germline CDR1 is SGHTA and CDR2 FQGNSA. V shed 5 bases and J shed 2 bases, with 11 bases lying between them. CDR3 in amino acids: CASSTRTDTDTQYF. In nucleotides, the CDR3 is TGTGCCAGCAGCACGCGGACAGACACAGATACGCAGTATTTT.

This clone appeared a few times. The chain couples TRBV4-3 to TRBJ2-1; weak D call: TRBD1 (5 bases). V shed 6 bases and J shed 9 bases, with 21 bases lying between them. There are 15 residues in the CDR3. Per the germline V gene, CDR1 is LGHNA and CDR2 is YSLEER. The CDR3, as DNA: TGCGCCAGCAGACCCGACAGCCGCACCATGGGTGAGCAGTTCTTC. Protein: CASRPDSRTMGEQFF.

The chain couples TRBV30 to TRBJ2-7; 10 positions match TRBD1. Germline V CDR1 and CDR2: GTSNPN, SVGIG (reference sequence). Trimming removed 2 bases from V and 4 bases from J; junction bases left unmatched: 2. The CDR3 is 13 amino acids. The CDR3 region is CAWSSGQGYEQYF. In DNA form, the CDR3 reads TGTGCCTGGAGTTCGGGACAGGGGTACGAGCAGTACTTC. Drawing the rest from reference TRBV30 and TRBJ2-7, the complete variable domain is SQTIHQWPATLVQPVGSPLSLECTVEGTSNPNLYWYRQAAGRGLQLLFYSVGIGQISSEVPQNLSASRPQDRQFILSSKKLLLSDSGFYLCAWSSGQGYEQYFGPGTRLTVT.

In DNA form, the CDR3 reads TGTGCCAGCAGACCCCCCGGGACTAACACAGATACGCAGTATTTT. It specifies CASRPPGTNTDTQYF. The rearrangement uses TRBV6-5 and TRBJ2-3, with 7 bases fitting TRBD2. The CDR3 has 15 amino acids. Germline CDR1 MNHEY, CDR2 SVGAGI. V shed 6 bases and J 2 bases; nucleotides not matched to a gene: 8.

This clone was seen only once. This chain uses TRBV21-1 with TRBJ1-6; the DNA was not compared with TRBD1, the D call given in the table. TRBV21-1 represents a pseudogene. This CDR3 comprises 22 residues. This CDR3 is CASSTKGQEASRSRSFYSPLHF. Here the CDR3 DNA reads TGTGCCAGCAGCACTAAGGGACAGGAGGCCTCCCGATCCCGATCCTTTTATTCACCCCTCCACTTT.

The chain combines TRBV7-6 with TRBJ2-7; possibly TRBD2 for D (5 bases). V lost 2 bases, J lost 1 base, and 21 bases lay in between. The CDR3 runs 18 residues. CDR1 is SGHVS, CDR2 FNYEAQ, per germline. CDR3 in DNA: TGTGCCAGCAGCTTAACGCCCCCTGGCCAGACGGGATCCTACGAGCAGTACTTC. It encodes CASSLTPPGQTGSYEQYF.

Concerning this clone itself: This specimen includes other DNA sequences encoding the same CDR3. Here the CDR3 reads CASSSTYEQYF. The CDR3, as DNA: TGTGCCAGCAGCTCCACCTACGAGCAGTACTTC. The J gene is TRBJ2-7, the V gene TRBV7-2; no clear D gene. Germline V lookup: CDR1 SGHTA, CDR2 FQGNSA. Trimming took off 4 bases at V and 2 bases at J, with 3 bases between the two ends. CDR3 size: 11 residues. Full variable domain (outside the CDR3, taken from reference TRBV7-2 and TRBJ2-7): GAGVSQSPSNKVTEKGKDVELRCDPISGHTALYWYRQSLGQGLEFLIYFQGNSAPDKSGLPSDRFSAERTGGSVSTLTIQRTQQEDSAVYLCASSSTYEQYFGPGTRLTVT.

The chain links TRBV7-3 to TRBJ2-7, with a tentative D call TRBD2 (6 bases). The CDR3 totals 13 residues. V shed 0 bases and J shed 4 bases, with 7 bases lying between them. In germline, CDR1 is SGHTA, CDR2 FQGTGA. This CDR3 is CASSLTGGYEQYF. CDR3 in DNA: TGTGCCAGCAGCTTAACGGGGGGTTACGAGCAGTACTTC.

This chain uses TRBV3-1 (or the pseudogene TRBV3-2) with TRBJ2-1; no firm D call. Germline loops: CDR1 LGHDT, CDR2 YNNKEL (reference sequence). The CDR3 totals 16 residues. V was trimmed by 0 bases and J by 5 bases, leaving 14 bases between them. The CDR3 reads CASSQEARSRNNEQFF. CDR3 bases: TGTGCCAGCAGCCAAGAAGCTCGTTCACGAAACAATGAGCAGTTCTTC.

The rearrangement joins TRBV9 to TRBJ2-1, with 11 bases fitting TRBD2. The germline V gene has CDR1 SGDLS and CDR2 YYNGEE. Unmatched junction bases numbered 10, after V lost 4 bases and J lost 4 bases. The CDR3 extends over 17 amino acids. The chain's CDR3 is CASSPLAGGFFYNEQFF. CDR3 sequence (DNA): TGTGCCAGCAGCCCATTAGCGGGGGGGTTCTTTTACAATGAGCAGTTCTTC.

The V and J genes are TRBV7-8 and TRBJ2-7; D may be TRBD1 (6 bases). The CDR3 sequence is 13 residues long. CDR1 and CDR2 (germline): SGHVS, FQNEAQ. Trimming shortened V by 2 bases and J by 6 bases, and 11 bases separated the two germline ends. The CDR3 sequence: CASSLPTGGEQYF. In DNA, the CDR3 is TGTGCCAGCAGCTTACCGACAGGTGGCGAGCAGTACTTC.

J is TRBJ1-6 and V is TRBV5-4; perhaps TRBD1 as D (6 bases). From germline, CDR1 is SGHNT and CDR2 YYREEE (reference sequence). Trimming cost V 0 bases and J 0 bases, with 13 bases left between them. The CDR3 is 18 residues long. Written as DNA, the CDR3 is TGTGCCAGCAGCTTGGCAGGTGGACAGCGCTCCTATAATTCACCCCTCCACTTT. This gives the protein CASSLAGGQRSYNSPLHF.

V gene TRBV7-2 combines with J gene TRBJ2-5; the D is unclear. CDR3 length: 12 amino acids. The germline CDR1 and CDR2 sequences are SGHTA and FQGNSA. Trimming pared 4 bases from V and 5 bases from J, leaving 8 bases between. The CDR3 bases are TGTGCCAGCAGCTCATCGCAGGAGACCCAGTACTTC. It encodes CASSSSQETQYF.

This clone appeared once. The chain couples TRBV5-1 to TRBJ2-3; 11 nucleotides align to TRBD2. The trim removed 3 bases at V and 4 bases at J, leaving 1 base unmatched. Germline V CDR1 and CDR2: SGHRS, YFSETQ. This CDR3 contains 14 residues. DNA for the CDR3: TGCGCCAGCAGCTCGACTAGCGGGGCAGATACGCAGTATTTT. Translated: CASSSTSGADTQYF.

The chain links TRBV18 to TRBJ1-5; no reliable D call. Germline V gene lookup returns CDR1 KGHSH and CDR2 LQKENI. The V end was cut by 6 bases, the J end by 0 bases, with 12 bases between. The CDR3 runs 15 residues. The DNA for the CDR3 is TGTGCCAGCTCTCTGACATTGGTTAGCAATCAGCCCCAGCATTTT. The encoded protein is CASSLTLVSNQPQHF.

The genes are TRBV19 and TRBJ2-2; 8 bases are shared with TRBD2. This CDR3 comprises 15 residues. Germline assignment: CDR1 LNHDA and CDR2 SQIVND (reference sequence). The ends lost 6 bases at V and 4 bases at J; junction bases unmatched: 7. CDR3 loop: CASRLSGTSTGELFF. The CDR3 nucleotides are TGTGCCAGTAGACTTAGCGGGACCTCCACCGGGGAGCTGTTTTTT.

This clone was found once. CDR3 nucleotide sequence: TGTGCCAGCTCACCGGACACCTACAATCAGCCCCAGCATTTT. Its translation is CASSPDTYNQPQHF. This chain joins TRBV18 and TRBJ1-5; possibly TRBD1 for D (5 bases). The V gene lost 3 bases and the J gene lost 3 bases, with 9 bases spanning the gap. Germline loops: CDR1 KGHSH, CDR2 LQKENI. This CDR3 spans 14 amino acids.

The rearrangement uses TRBV19 and TRBJ2-7, with TRBD2 matching over 14 bases. The CDR3 is 17 residues long. CDR1 and CDR2 from the germline V gene are LNHDA and SQIVND (reference sequence). The ends lost 2 bases at V and 0 bases at J; junction bases unmatched: 3. The chain's CDR3 is CASSIRGLAGASYEQYF. The CDR3 region has the DNA TGTGCCAGTAGTATACGGGGACTAGCGGGAGCCTCCTACGAGCAGTACTTC.

This clone was recorded only once. The rearrangement links TRBV12-5 to TRBJ1-4; D unresolved. Germline values: CDR1 LGHNT, CDR2 FRNRAP. Trimming left V 4 bases short and J 4 bases short, with 22 bases between. The CDR3 covers 18 residues. The CDR3 protein is CASGSSMKTESGNEKLFF. The CDR3 DNA sequence: TGTGCTAGTGGTTCGTCAATGAAGACCGAATCGGGTAATGAAAAACTGTTTTTT.

The chain uses TRBV2 and TRBJ1-2; TRBD1 might be the D (6 bases). Germline V gives CDR1 SNHLY, CDR2 FYNNEI. Trimming pared 1 base from V and 4 bases from J, leaving 13 bases between. The CDR3 is 15 residues long. DNA for the CDR3: TGTGCCAGCAGTGAAGGGCAGGGGAATCTCTATGGCTACACCTTC. Protein sequence: CASSEGQGNLYGYTF.